These 14 T cell receptor beta chains were sequenced from one sample in a study of OX40 agonist ivuxolimab in advanced cancers. Repertoires were generated with immunoSEQ multiplex PCR, while TCRdb's copy carries only in-frame clones and drops some. The repertoire holds about 40,000 clones, around 89% seen once, with around a quarter in the top ten. Sequenced material: CD4+ or CD8+ T cells sorted from blood, taken in a trial of the OX40 agonist ivuxolimab. The receptor source for this set is an adult with an advanced solid tumor such as melanoma, head and neck, liver or kidney cancer.

The chain couples TRBV6-6 to TRBJ2-2; no reliable D call. V gave up 8 bases and J gave up 6 bases, with 10 bases separating them. Looked up from germline, CDR1 is MNHNY and CDR2 is SVGAGI (reference sequence). This CDR3 contains 12 residues. The CDR3 DNA follows: TGTGCCAGCCCGTCTCGCGCCGGGGAGCTGTTTTTT. Protein sequence: CASPSRAGELFF.

The chain is built from TRBV2 and TRBJ1-1; D is uncertain. Germline assignment: CDR1 SNHLY and CDR2 FYNNEI. The CDR3 is 13 amino acids. V lost 11 bases, J lost 0 bases, and 13 bases lay in between. CDR3 region: CACLDALNTEAFF. The CDR3 DNA is TGTGCCTGCCTGGATGCCCTGAACACTGAAGCTTTCTTT.

The chain carries TRBV7-9 and TRBJ2-7; D is uncertain. The CDR3 is 12 amino acids. Trimming removed 0 bases at V and 3 bases at J, with 3 bases between. Germline lookup yields CDR1 SEHNR and CDR2 FQNEAQ (reference sequence). CDR3 DNA: TGTGCCAGCAGCTTAGCGCTCTACGAGCAGTACTTC. This gives the protein CASSLALYEQYF.

J is TRBJ1-2 and V is TRBV27; 7 positions agree with TRBD1. Trimming at V came to 10 bases and at J to 5 bases, leaving 16 bases not matched to a gene. The CDR3 loop spans 15 amino acids. Germline values: CDR1 MNHEY, CDR2 SMNVEV (reference sequence). The CDR3 DNA follows: TGTGCCACGGGGTCGTGGGACAGCGTTAATTATGGCTACACCTTC. This sequence encodes CATGSWDSVNYGYTF.

The rearrangement links TRBV5-1 to TRBJ1-1; 8 bases are shared with TRBD1. V lost 1 base and J lost 0; bases outside the gene matches: 8. CDR1 and CDR2 (germline): SGHRS, YFSETQ. The CDR3 has 17 residues. The chain's CDR3 is CASSLWGGQALNTEAFF. CDR3 bases: TGCGCCAGCAGCTTGTGGGGGGGACAGGCTTTGAACACTGAAGCTTTCTTT.

J is TRBJ2-3 and V is TRBV6-5; D is unclear. Trimming left V 5 bases short and J 4 bases short, with 4 bases between. The CDR3 has 11 amino acids. The germline gives CDR1 MNHEY, CDR2 SVGAGI. The CDR3 sequence is CASSRSDTQYF. Written as DNA, the CDR3 is TGTGCCAGCAGTCGTTCAGATACGCAGTATTTT.

The V call is TRBV28, the J call TRBJ1-3; D not certain. This CDR3 spans 14 amino acids. The V end lost 3 bases, the J end lost 0 bases, and 6 bases lay between the germline ends. Germline V gene sequence: CDR1 MDHEN, CDR2 SYDVKM. In nucleotides, the CDR3 is TGTGCCAGCAGTTTGGGCGGCTCTGGAAACACCATATATTTT. Residues: CASSLGGSGNTIYF.

The chain joins TRBV7-2 to TRBJ1-2; D may be TRBD1 (6 bases). Trimming cost V 2 bases and J 4 bases, with 20 bases left between them. This CDR3 is built from 17 residues. CDR1 is SGHTA, CDR2 FQGNSA, per germline. The DNA for the CDR3 is TGTGCCAGCAGCTTAAACCGGGGGGCCGGCGAAAGCTATGGCTACACCTTC. This codes for CASSLNRGAGESYGYTF.

V is TRBV18 and J is TRBJ2-2, with a weak D call TRBD2 (6 bases). CDR3 length: 15 residues. Between the trimmed V and J ends, which lost 1 base and 0 bases, there was a span of 6 bases. Germline loops: CDR1 KGHSH, CDR2 LQKENI. The CDR3 DNA sequence: TGTGCCAGCTCACCACTAGCGGCGAACACCGGGGAGCTGTTTTTT. This sequence encodes CASSPLAANTGELFF.

This clone was recorded only once. This chain joins TRBV7-6 and TRBJ2-3, with D possibly being TRBD2 (5 bases). The V and J ends lost 2 bases and 4 bases respectively, with 10 bases between them. Germline loops: CDR1 SGHVS, CDR2 FNYEAQ. The CDR3 has 14 residues. The CDR3 sequence: CASSLYSGSDTQYF. CDR3 bases: TGTGCCAGCAGCTTATATTCGGGATCAGATACGCAGTATTTT.

J is TRBJ2-7 and V is TRBV4-1, with 7 nucleotides matching TRBD2. V was pared by 1 base and J by 6 bases, with 9 bases of the junction left unmatched. The CDR3 is made up of 15 amino acids. Germline values: CDR1 MGHRA, CDR2 YSYEKL. CDR3 nucleotides: TGCGCCAGCAGCCAAGTGTCTGGGACTACCATCGAGCAGTACTTC. Protein sequence: CASSQVSGTTIEQYF.

This clone was detected only once. The CDR3 DNA reads TGTGCCAGCAGCCCCCGACTAGCGGGTAAGAATGAGCAGTTCTTC. Translating gives CASSPRLAGKNEQFF. This sequence joins TRBV9 and TRBJ2-1, with 10 bases that match TRBD2. Germline V gives CDR1 SGDLS, CDR2 YYNGEE. The CDR3 loop spans 15 amino acids. J gave up 7 bases and V 4 bases, and 8 bases lay outside the gene matches. Full variable domain (rest looked up from reference TRBV9 and TRBJ2-1): DSGVTQTPKHLITATGQRVTLRCSPRSGDLSVYWYQQSLDQGLQFLIQYYNGEERAKGNILERFSAQQFPDLHSELNLSSLELGDSALYFCASSPRLAGKNEQFFGPGTRLTVL.

The rearrangement joins TRBV7-8 to TRBJ1-3, with D hard to call. The V gene's germline CDR1 is SGHVS and CDR2 FQNEAQ. The CDR3 covers 15 residues. The V end lost 3 bases, the J end lost 4 bases, and 13 bases lay between the germline ends. In DNA form, the CDR3 reads TGTGCCAGCAGCTTGAGGGAACTCCGCGGAAACACCATATATTTT. Protein sequence: CASSLRELRGNTIYF.

The rearrangement links TRBV21-1 to TRBJ2-2. TRBV21-1 is marked as a pseudogene. The CDR3 has 15 amino acids. CDR3 DNA sequence: TGTGCCAGCAGCAGACCGGGACCGGTCACCGGGGAGCTGTTTTTT. Translation gives CASSRPGPVTGELFF.